This T cell receptor (beta chain) was documented in a study of early T cells in non-severe SARS-CoV-2 infection. Overall study findings and caveats: CD4 and private specificities were missed by VDJdb matching, which favored anti-spike CD8 responses.

The sample holds many counts of this clonotype. Its target is not known. Each cDNA molecule carried a unique molecular identifier. One entry per CDR3 protein results from TCRdb running MiXCR on the 5' RACE reads. The sample holds approximately 60,000 distinct CDR3 sequences, over 9.5% seen once. Trimming took 3 bases from V and 8 from J, leaving 7 bases between them. The germline V gene has CDR1 MDHEN and CDR2 SYDVKM. This CDR3 is 11 amino acids long. The sequencing input was whole blood. The receptor was isolated from an adult who was a healthcare worker with PCR-confirmed SARS-CoV-2 infection or an uninfected control (not recorded which). The rearrangement uses TRBV28 and TRBJ1-2; no reliable D call. This CDR3 is CASSFPSGYTF. In DNA form, the CDR3 reads TGTGCCAGCAGTTTCCCGTCGGGCTACACCTTC.